This record looks at one T cell receptor (beta chain) sequence and its context. Its specificity is unknown. Single viable CD3+CD4+CD8-CD45RO+ cells were sorted as the memory CD4+ T cells. Total CD4+ T cells were enriched by CD4 positive selection. This sample was included in a study of memory CD4+ T cells and cytomegalovirus serostatus. Study-wide context: Healthy Belgian adult donors included roughly ten CMV-positive and around 25 CMV-negative people.

The data were produced by immunoSEQ multiplex PCR, yet TCRdb's version contains in-frame clones alone and is incomplete. This repertoire shows around 45,000 clones, roughly four fifths found once; its top ten account for 0.9% to 1.5%. Study-level findings and limits: Suggested: most of the CMV-linked TCR signature lies in CD4+ memory cells. Of 150 to 200 reported CMV TCRbeta sequences, 65 to 85 were found in memory CD4+ repertoires.

V was pared by 4 bases and J by 8 bases, with 12 bases between. Looked up from germline, CDR1 is MNHNY and CDR2 is SVGAGI (reference sequence). The CDR3 is 14 residues long. The V and J genes are TRBV6-6 and TRBJ1-6; D gene unclear. The receptor was derived from an adult in good health and CMV-seropositive. The sequencing input was memory CD4+ T cells from blood. CDR3 amino acids: CASSLTPLDSPLHF. The CDR3 DNA follows: TGTGCCAGCAGTTTGACACCTTTGGATTCACCCCTCCACTTT.